These 18 T cell receptor beta chains originate from one sample sequenced in a study of blood T cells in healthy people across ages (dated by TCRdb to 2014 to 2015). The library relied on 5' RACE. TCRdb lists the instrument as Illumina HiSeq 2500. A second PCR of about 6 to 12 cycles was performed with a sample-barcoded 5' primer and a J-beta primer mix. Using fastp trimming at Q25 and MiXCR clonotype assembly, TCRdb reanalyzed the public sequencing data and kept in-frame beta chains. CDR3 protein sequences are deduplicated, and each keeps its most common genes and DNA. This sample lists roughly 830,000 distinct CDR3 sequences; roughly 60% were detected once. The ten top clones hold 28% of the sample. Source material: blood. The receptor set was obtained from a young man in good health.

This clonotype was counted at least ten times. Its ends do not fully match the called genes, so a read error is possible. J is TRBJ2-3 and V is TRBV5-1; TRBD1 matches 10 bases. This CDR3 has 15 residues. Germline V gene data show CDR1 as SGHRS and CDR2 as YFSETQ. CDR3 coding DNA: TGTGCCAGCAGTTTAGGGACAGGGGACACAGATACGCAGTATTTT. Translating it yields CASSLGTGDTDTQYF.

This chain joins TRBV9 and TRBJ1-2; weak D call: TRBD1 (6 bases). The CDR3 has 14 amino acids. The ends were cut back, 4 bases at V and 5 bases at J, with 15 bases in the middle. The germline gives CDR1 SGDLS, CDR2 YYNGEE. The CDR3 bases are TGTGCCAGCAGCACCCGGACAGACAGATATGGCTACACCTTC. Translation gives CASSTRTDRYGYTF.

This clonotype was recorded once. The chain uses TRBV6-2 or TRBV6-3 and TRBJ2-1, with TRBD2 matching over 7 bases. Unmatched junction bases numbered 5, after V lost 0 bases and J lost 15 bases. Germline V gene sequence: CDR1 MNHEY, CDR2 SVGEGT. CDR3 size: 12 residues. For the CDR3, the DNA is TGTGCCAGCAGTTACTCTTCGGGGGAGGGGTTCTTC. Translated, it gives CASSYSSGEGFF.

The genes are TRBV3-1 and TRBJ2-3; maybe TRBD2 (7 bases). The CDR3 is made up of 17 amino acids. Germline lookup yields CDR1 LGHDT and CDR2 YNNKEL (reference sequence). Deletions cut 2 bases from V and 0 bases from J, with 15 bases between. Written as DNA, the CDR3 is TGTGCCAGCAGCCAATTTGGAGGGGGGGAAAGCACAGATACGCAGTATTTT. Amino acid sequence: CASSQFGGGESTDTQYF.

This chain links TRBV29-1 with TRBJ2-4; maybe TRBD2 (6 bases). Trimming cost V 4 bases and J 13 bases, with 23 bases left between them. The CDR3 runs to 14 residues. Germline V gives CDR1 SQVTM, CDR2 ANQGSEA. The CDR3 DNA is TGCAGCGTTGTGGGCGGGGTATCCTACAATGAGCAGTACTTC. It encodes CSVVGGVSYNEQYF.

This clonotype was seen more than once but under ten times. V is TRBV9 and J is TRBJ2-7; TRBD1 is a possible D gene (5 bases). This CDR3 has 15 amino acids. Germline V lookup: CDR1 SGDLS, CDR2 YYNGEE. Trimming left V 4 bases short and J 2 bases short, with 16 bases between. The chain's CDR3 is CASSLGAWAAYEQYF. The CDR3 nucleotides are TGTGCCAGCAGCCTTGGGGCGTGGGCGGCCTACGAGCAGTACTTC.

This clonotype was detected only once. The J gene is TRBJ1-1, the V gene TRBV5-1; D is possibly TRBD1 (5 bases). V lost 0 bases and J lost 5, with 11 bases in between. CDR1 SGHRS and CDR2 YFSETQ come from the germline V gene. This CDR3 is 14 amino acids long. CDR3 region: CASSLVGVGTEAFF. The CDR3 nucleotides are TGCGCCAGCAGCTTGGTGGGGGTAGGGACTGAAGCTTTCTTT.

Of note for this clonotype: At one boundary the junction diverges from the germline segment, which might be a read error. V usage is TRBV5-5 and J usage is TRBJ2-2; TRBD1 or TRBD2 may be the D gene (5 bases each). CDR1 is SGHKS, CDR2 YYEKEE, per germline (reference sequence). The CDR3 is 15 amino acids. The CDR3 spells CASGLVGTHTGELFF. The CDR3 DNA follows: TGTGCCAGCGGCTTGGTAGGGACGCACACCGGGGAGCTGTTTTTT. Combining the CDR3 with reference TRBV5-5 and TRBJ2-2 gives the whole variable domain DAGVTQSPTHLIKTRGQQVTLRCSPISGHKSVSWYQQVLGQGPQFIFQYYEKEERGRGNFPDRFSARQFPNYSSELNVNALLLGDSALYLCASGLVGTHTGELFFGEGSRLTVL.

This clonotype has a handful of counts. The V gene is TRBV24-1, the J gene TRBJ1-2, with 9 positions matching TRBD1. Unmatched junction bases numbered 4, after V lost 4 bases and J lost 5 bases. The length of the CDR3 is 14 residues. CDR1 and CDR2 (germline): KGHDR, SFDVKD. In DNA, the CDR3 is TGTGCCACCAGTGAAACAGGGGGCGAATATGGCTACACCTTC. It codes for CATSETGGEYGYTF.

This sequence joins TRBV7-2 and TRBJ1-6, with 8 nucleotides matching TRBD1. This CDR3 comprises 15 residues. With V trimmed by 5 bases and J by 6 bases, 6 bases remained unmatched. CDR1 is SGHTA and CDR2 is FQGNSA in the germline V gene. CDR3 sequence: CASSQRQGTNSPLHF. CDR3 nucleotide sequence: TGTGCCAGCAGCCAAAGACAGGGGACTAATTCACCCCTCCACTTT.

J is TRBJ1-4 and V is TRBV4-3; D might be TRBD1 (6 bases). The CDR3 consists of 15 residues. V was cut by 1 base and J by 4 bases, with 10 bases left in between. Germline values: CDR1 LGHNA, CDR2 YSLEER. As DNA, the CDR3 is TGCGCCAGCAGCCAAGGGGGGCCGAATAATGAAAAACTGTTTTTT. Its protein product is CASSQGGPNNEKLFF.

The J gene is TRBJ2-4, the V gene TRBV9; D possibly corresponds to TRBD2 (6 bases). From germline, CDR1 is SGDLS and CDR2 YYNGEE. V dropped 1 base and J dropped 9 bases, with 11 bases sitting between them. The CDR3 sequence is 13 residues long. CDR3: CASSVFRGSIQYF. CDR3 in DNA: TGTGCCAGCAGCGTATTCCGGGGGAGCATTCAGTACTTC.

The V and J genes are TRBV4-2 and TRBJ2-2; D unclear. The CDR3 sequence is 16 residues long. Trimming left V 2 bases short and J 0 bases short, with 10 bases between. CDR1 is LGHNA, CDR2 YNFKEQ, per germline. CDR3 coding DNA: TGTGCCAGCAGCCAAAGCAGCGCTTCGAACACCGGGGAGCTGTTTTTT. Protein product: CASSQSSASNTGELFF.

The genes are TRBV4-2 and TRBJ2-4; D might be TRBD1 (5 bases). Matching the DNA end better, TRBJ2-7 makes the J call doubtful. The germline CDR1 and CDR2 sequences are LGHNA and YNFKEQ. This CDR3 spans 15 amino acids. This chain's CDR3 is CASSQALQETYEQYF. In nucleotides, the CDR3 is TGTGCCAGCAGCCAAGCCCTACAGGAGACCTACGAGCAGTACTTC.

The rearrangement uses TRBV7-2 and TRBJ2-1; 10 bases line up with TRBD1. V trimming: 5 bases; J trimming: 4 bases; junction bases outside the gene matches: 5. This CDR3 has 15 residues. The germline V gene has CDR1 SGHTA and CDR2 FQGNSA. CDR3 DNA sequence: TGTGCCAGCAGCCCCCGGGACAGGGGTTACAATGAGCAGTTCTTC. It codes for CASSPRDRGYNEQFF.

V and J are TRBV11-2 and TRBJ2-7; no firm D call. The CDR3 is 14 amino acids. Trimming took 5 bases from V and 3 from J, leaving 14 bases between them. Per the germline V gene, CDR1 is SGHAT and CDR2 is FQNNGV. In nucleotides, the CDR3 is TGTGCCAGCAGCCGAGGTGGATCTAACTACGAGCAGTACTTC. Its protein product is CASSRGGSNYEQYF. Filled out from reference TRBV11-2 and TRBJ2-7, the complete variable domain reads EAGVAQSPRYKIIEKRQSVAFWCNPISGHATLYWYQQILGQGPKLLIQFQNNGVVDDSQLPKDRFSAERLKGVDSTLKIQPAKLEDSAVYLCASSRGGSNYEQYFGPGTRLTVT.

The V and J genes are TRBV6-5 and TRBJ2-3, with D hard to call. The V end lost 10 bases, the J end lost 6 bases, and 14 bases lay between the germline ends. The length of the CDR3 is 12 residues. Germline CDR1 MNHEY, CDR2 SVGAGI. The CDR3 loop is CATQSRPDTQYF. CDR3 coding DNA: TGTGCCACCCAGTCCCGGCCTGATACGCAGTATTTT.

This chain connects TRBV4-2 to TRBJ2-4, with 8 positions matching TRBD2. Germline assignment: CDR1 LGHNA and CDR2 YNFKEQ. This CDR3 contains 15 residues. V was pared by 1 base and J by 7 bases, with 6 bases of the junction left unmatched. The CDR3 sequence: CASSQVLAGYNIQYF. CDR3 nucleotide sequence: TGTGCCAGCAGCCAAGTGCTAGCGGGCTACAACATTCAGTACTTC.